These T cell receptor beta chains were read from a single sample in a study of control samples from healthy donors and cancer patients. Data came from immunoSEQ multiplex PCR; TCRdb stores just in-frame clones and leaves some out. The data show roughly 43,000 clones, with around 94% seen just once and roughly a quarter held by the top ten. The sample consisted of blood. These receptors all come from a man in his 60s in good health. The CDR3 runs from the conserved cysteine through the conserved F or W. A D gene is named only where the DNA matches it firmly. Part of the rows lack a size; the others show once, few, many or a class for expanded clones.

abundance	d_gene	v_gene	j_gene	CDR3aa	CDR3nt
few	.	TRBV2	TRBJ1-4	CASSDSQKLFF	TGTGCCAGCAGCGACTCCCAAAAACTGTTTTTT
.	.	TRBV19	TRBJ1-1	CASSLRDADKAFF	TGTGCCAGTAGTCTCCGGGACGCTGACAAAGCTTTCTTT
.	TRBD2	TRBV29-1	TRBJ2-2	CSVVTSGLTTGELFF	TGCAGCGTCGTGACTAGCGGATTGACCACCGGGGAGCTGTTTTTT
few	.	TRBV25-1	TRBJ1-4	CASSEGGGRGEKLFF	TGTGCCAGCAGTGAAGGTGGGGGGCGCGGTGAAAAACTGTTTTTT
.	.	TRBV7-8	TRBJ1-5	CASSFGSIETQPQHF	TGTGCCAGCAGCTTTGGTTCTATCGAGACTCAGCCCCAGCATTTT
.	TRBD1	TRBV7-9	TRBJ1-1	CASSRTGPTEAFF	TGTGCCAGCAGCCGGACAGGGCCTACTGAAGCTTTCTTT
.	TRBD1	TRBV27	TRBJ2-7	CASSTFLRTGEDYEQYF	TGTGCCAGCAGTACCTTCCTGCGGACAGGGGAAGACTACGAGCAGTACTTC
.	TRBD2	TRBV5-4	TRBJ2-6	CASRPGTSESGANVLTF	TGTGCCAGCAGGCCTGGGACTAGCGAGTCTGGGGCCAACGTCCTGACTTTC
.	.	TRBV18	TRBJ1-5	CASSPSGNQPQHF	TGTGCCAGCTCACCATCGGGCAATCAGCCCCAGCATTTT
.	TRBD1	TRBV10-2	TRBJ1-6	CASSEGGQGWNSPLHF	TGCGCCAGCAGTGAGGGGGGACAGGGGTGGAATTCACCCCTCCACTTT
.	.	TRBV11-2	TRBJ2-5	CASSPQGHGKETQYF	TGTGCCAGCAGCCCACAGGGTCATGGAAAGGAGACCCAGTACTTC
.	.	TRBV3-1/TRBV3-2	TRBJ2-1	CASSQKGFEQFF	TGTGCCAGCAGCCAGAAGGGCTTTGAGCAGTTCTTC
.	.	TRBV11-2	TRBJ2-1	CASSTTYNEQFF	TGTGCCAGCAGCACTACCTACAATGAGCAGTTCTTC
.	TRBD1	TRBV5-1	TRBJ1-1	CASSLRGRRSMNTEAFF	TGCGCCAGCAGCTTGAGGGGGCGGAGATCCATGAACACTGAAGCTTTCTTT
.	.	TRBV18	TRBJ1-1	CASSPPTGQPRFMNTEAFF	TGTGCCAGCTCACCACCTACAGGGCAACCGCGATTCATGAACACTGAAGCTTTCTTT
.	TRBD2	TRBV7-9	TRBJ2-7	CASSFGSGSKYEQYF	TGTGCCAGCAGCTTCGGTAGCGGGAGTAAGTACGAGCAGTACTTC
once	.	TRBV27	TRBJ2-3	CASRTLAPDTQYF	TGTGCCAGCAGGACGCTAGCGCCCGATACGCAGTATTTT
.	.	TRBV6-1	TRBJ1-5	CASSEGTFGNSNQPQHF	TGTGCCAGCAGTGAAGGGACGTTCGGGAATAGCAATCAGCCCCAGCATTTT
.	.	TRBV6-4	TRBJ2-5	CASSASPWETQYF	TGTGCCAGCAGTGCTTCTCCTTGGGAGACCCAGTACTTC
.	TRBD2	TRBV2	TRBJ2-3	CASKLAGTDTQYF	TGTGCCAGCAAACTAGCGGGGACAGATACGCAGTATTTT
.	.	TRBV12-3/TRBV12-4	TRBJ1-5	CASRKWGNQPQHF	TGTGCCAGCAGGAAATGGGGAAATCAGCCCCAGCATTTT
.	TRBD1	TRBV24-1	TRBJ1-2	CATSDSGTGYGYTF	TGTGCCACCAGTGATTCCGGGACAGGGTACGGCTACACCTTC
once	TRBD1	TRBV10-1	TRBJ2-1	CASSETGTGYNEQFF	TGCGCCAGCAGTGAGACCGGGACAGGTTACAATGAGCAGTTCTTC
.	.	TRBV7-3	TRBJ2-1	CASSFSNGGTYNEQFF	TGTGCCAGCAGCTTTTCTAACGGGGGCACCTACAATGAGCAGTTCTTC
.	TRBD1	TRBV18	TRBJ1-5	CASSPPITGGSQHF	TGTGCCAGCTCACCACCAATTACAGGGGGCTCTCAGCATTTT
once	.	TRBV24-1	TRBJ2-7	CATREGQSYEQYF	TGTGCCACCAGGGAGGGACAGTCCTACGAGCAGTACTTC
.	.	TRBV5-1	TRBJ1-2	CASSLAGGNNLNYGYTF	TGCGCCAGCAGCTTGGCCGGAGGAAACAATCTAAACTATGGCTACACCTTC
.	.	TRBV4-2	TRBJ1-4	CASSQSNEKLFF	TGTGCCAGCAGCCAATCCAATGAAAAACTGTTTTTT
.	.	TRBV29-1	TRBJ1-1	CSVYGAFF	TGCAGCGTTTATGGCGCTTTCTTT
.	TRBD1	TRBV28	TRBJ1-1	CASSIQGTGEAFF	TGTGCCAGCAGTATACAGGGGACTGGTGAAGCTTTCTTT
.	.	TRBV11-2	TRBJ1-5	CASSPQQGQPQHF	TGTGCCAGCAGCCCCCAGCAGGGACAGCCCCAGCATTTT
once	.	TRBV30	TRBJ2-2	CAWRAAGVTGELFF	TGTGCCTGGAGAGCGGCAGGGGTTACCGGGGAGCTGTTTTTT
.	TRBD2	TRBV18	TRBJ2-7	CASSPASGRGLRYEQYF	TGTGCCAGCTCACCCGCTAGCGGGAGAGGTCTCCGCTACGAGCAGTACTTC
.	.	TRBV28	TRBJ2-7	CASIRDISYEQYF	TGTGCCAGCATCCGGGACATCAGCTACGAGCAGTACTTC
.	TRBD1	TRBV28	TRBJ1-5	CASRRQGAFNQPQHF	TGTGCCAGCAGGCGACAGGGGGCTTTCAATCAGCCCCAGCATTTT
.	.	TRBV28	TRBJ2-5	CASSRPAGARETQYF	TGTGCCAGCAGTCGCCCCGCAGGGGCGAGAGAGACCCAGTACTTC
once	.	TRBV5-4	TRBJ2-1	CASSFSLRVEGYEQFF	TGTGCCAGCAGCTTTAGTCTGAGGGTTGAGGGGTATGAGCAGTTCTTC
.	TRBD2	TRBV5-4	TRBJ2-5	CASSLELAGYTGETQYF	TGTGCCAGCAGCTTGGAACTAGCGGGCTACACTGGGGAGACCCAGTACTTC
.	.	TRBV6-2/TRBV6-3	TRBJ2-7	CASSGQTYEQYF	TGTGCCAGCAGTGGACAAACCTACGAGCAGTACTTC
.	.	TRBV27	TRBJ1-5	CASYEHPPNSNQPQHF	TGTGCCAGCTATGAACACCCTCCAAATAGCAATCAGCCCCAGCATTTT
.	TRBD1	TRBV11-3	TRBJ2-2	CASSLVGTANTGELFF	TGTGCCAGCAGCTTAGTCGGGACAGCGAACACCGGGGAGCTGTTTTTT
.	.	TRBV6-2/TRBV6-3	TRBJ1-4	CASSYYSQRETGHNEKLFF	TGTGCCAGCAGTTACTACTCACAGCGGGAGACAGGACATAATGAAAAACTGTTTTTT
.	TRBD2	TRBV27	TRBJ2-5	CASSLATSGKETQYF	TGTGCCAGCAGTCTAGCCACTAGCGGTAAAGAGACCCAGTACTTC
.	.	TRBV7-9	TRBJ1-5	CASSRLNQPQHF	TGTGCCAGCAGCCGTTTGAATCAGCCCCAGCATTTT
.	.	TRBV5-1	TRBJ1-1	CASRHIDRSLFPEAFF	TGCGCCAGCAGACACATAGACAGGTCCCTGTTCCCTGAAGCTTTCTTT
.	.	TRBV19	TRBJ2-2	CAAGDEAGTGELFF	TGTGCCGCCGGGGATGAGGCGGGAACCGGGGAGCTGTTTTTT
.	.	TRBV28	TRBJ1-6	CASSFRSSYNSPLHF	TGTGCCAGCAGTTTCAGGAGCTCCTATAATTCACCCCTCCACTTT
.	.	TRBV21-1	TRBJ2-6	CASIDRGWWANVLTF	TGTGCCAGCATTGACCGAGGGTGGTGGGCCAACGTCCTGACTTTC